The next 16 T cell receptor beta chains were all read from a single sample in a study of cytomegalovirus exposure and HLA in healthy donors (dated by TCRdb to 2015 to 2018). The method behind the library was the immunoSEQ multiplex PCR assay. The multiplex PCR relied on a mix of 60 forward primers for TCR Vbeta segments and 13 reverse primers for TCR Jbeta segments. Not all clones reach the TCRdb copy of this immuneACCESS table, which keeps in-frame sequences only. Checked studies attribute under half of the gap to unresolved V genes and leave the rest unexplained. This sample is represented by approximately 92,000 clones; around 70% of them were singletons. 2.5% to 3% of the sample comes from the top ten. Specimen: PBMCs. The receptors were gathered from a man aged 50 to 60 in good health and CMV-seronegative.

This chain links TRBV7-2 with TRBJ2-3; TRBD1 is a possible D gene (6 bases). The CDR3 extends over 13 amino acids. The V gene's germline CDR1 is SGHTA and CDR2 FQGNSA. V gave up 5 bases and J gave up 6 bases, with 12 bases separating them. CDR3 loop: CASSENRADTQYF. CDR3 sequence (DNA): TGTGCCAGCAGCGAAAACAGGGCTGATACGCAGTATTTT.

V and J are TRBV19 and TRBJ2-7, with TRBD1 identical over 12 bases. The CDR3 is 16 amino acids. Germline CDR1 LNHDA, CDR2 SQIVND (reference sequence). V trimming: 2 bases; J trimming: 2 bases; junction bases outside the gene matches: 4. The chain's CDR3 is CASSISGQGATYEQYF. The CDR3, as DNA: TGTGCCAGTAGTATATCGGGACAGGGGGCCACCTACGAGCAGTACTTC.

As for this clone: An end of the junction differs from the germline gene, which may be a read error. The chain joins TRBV7-7 to TRBJ1-5, with 8 positions matching TRBD1. CDR3 length: 16 amino acids. Germline lookup yields CDR1 SSHAT and CDR2 FNYEAQ (reference sequence). In DNA form, the CDR3 reads TGTGCTAGCAGCTTAGTGGCAGGGGGCGCGAATCAGCCCCAGCATTTT. It translates to CASSLVAGGANQPQHF.

The V call is TRBV14, the J call TRBJ2-5, with 9 bases that match TRBD2. Germline loops: CDR1 SGHDN, CDR2 FVKESK. J lost 4 bases, V lost 4 bases, and 7 bases had no gene match. The CDR3 contains 15 residues. CDR3 DNA: TGTGCCAGCAGCCCGGGACTAGCAGTGGGAGAGACCCAGTACTTC. It yields the protein CASSPGLAVGETQYF.

This clone was seen a handful of times. The V call is TRBV4-3, the J call TRBJ1-1; D perhaps matches TRBD1 (5 bases). The CDR3 extends over 12 amino acids. Deletions cut 6 bases from V and 6 bases from J, with 11 bases between. Germline V CDR1 and CDR2: LGHNA, YSLEER. CDR3: CASSLQDSEAFF. The CDR3 region has the DNA TGCGCCAGCAGTCTACAGGATTCTGAAGCTTTCTTT.

The J gene is TRBJ2-7, the V gene TRBV4-2; 7 bases match TRBD1. The germline gives CDR1 LGHNA, CDR2 YNFKEQ. Trimming at V came to 4 bases and at J to 4 bases, leaving 10 bases not matched to a gene. This CDR3 is 15 amino acids long. The CDR3 sequence is CASSRAQGELYEQYF. CDR3 sequence (DNA): TGTGCCAGCAGCCGGGCGCAGGGGGAACTTTACGAGCAGTACTTC.

The chain combines TRBV9 with TRBJ2-3, with TRBD1 as a possible D gene (6 bases). Looked up from germline, CDR1 is SGDLS and CDR2 is YYNGEE. V was pared by 0 bases and J by 5 bases, with 10 bases between. This CDR3 contains 14 residues. In nucleotides, the CDR3 is TGTGCCAGCAGCGTAGCCAGGGGAGAAGATACGCAGTATTTT. This encodes CASSVARGEDTQYF.

The CDR3 bases are TGCGCCAGCAGCCCATGGACAGGGACGAATTCACCCCTCCACTTT. Amino acids: CASSPWTGTNSPLHF. The chain couples TRBV5-1 to TRBJ1-6; 8 bases match TRBD1. The germline gives CDR1 SGHRS, CDR2 YFSETQ. The CDR3 runs 15 residues. Trimming removed 4 bases from V and 7 bases from J; junction bases left unmatched: 7.

The CDR3 coding sequence is TGTGCCCTATCCGCCGGGACTATCTACAATGAGCAGTTCTTC. Amino acids: CALSAGTIYNEQFF. The chain couples TRBV6-1 to TRBJ2-1; 7 bases are a match to TRBD2. Trimming at V came to 11 bases and at J to 3 bases, leaving 10 bases not matched to a gene. CDR1 is MNHNS, CDR2 SASEGT, per germline. This CDR3 spans 14 amino acids.

The chain joins TRBV5-6 to TRBJ1-2; D unresolved. Per germline, CDR1 SGHDT and CDR2 YYEEEE. The length of the CDR3 is 13 residues. The ends were cut back, 1 base at V and 5 bases at J, with 9 bases in the middle. The chain's CDR3 is CASSLRRGYGYTF. The CDR3 bases are TGTGCCAGCAGCTTGCGGCGAGGTTATGGCTACACCTTC.

The chain carries TRBV6-4 and TRBJ1-6, with D possibly TRBD1 on 6 matching bases. Trimming shortened V by 0 bases and J by 5 bases, and 8 bases separated the two germline ends. Per germline, CDR1 MRHNA and CDR2 SNTAGT. The CDR3 has 15 residues. CDR3 sequence reads: CASSDSGHHNSPLHF. The CDR3 DNA sequence: TGTGCCAGCAGTGACTCGGGACACCATAATTCACCCCTCCACTTT.

The chain recombines TRBV11-3 with TRBJ2-1; D perhaps matches TRBD2 (6 bases). CDR1 is SGHNT and CDR2 is YENEEA in the germline V gene. Between the trimmed V and J ends, which lost 5 bases and 9 bases, there was a span of 14 bases. CDR3 length: 13 amino acids. This chain's CDR3 is CASSLGSGVEQFF. The CDR3, as DNA: TGTGCCAGCAGCCTAGGATCGGGGGTTGAGCAGTTCTTC.

In this sample, this clone turned up once. The genes are TRBV19 and TRBJ2-7; 10 bases match TRBD1. The CDR3 spans 17 residues. V lost 7 bases, J lost 1 base, and 13 bases stayed unmatched. CDR1 and CDR2 (germline): LNHDA, SQIVND (reference sequence). Here the CDR3 reads CASIPRDRGSRSYEQYV. The CDR3 DNA follows: TGTGCCAGTATCCCCCGGGACAGGGGTTCGAGATCCTACGAGCAGTACGTC.

This clone appeared a single time. This chain links TRBV9 with TRBJ2-3, with D tentatively TRBD2 (5 bases). Germline CDR1 and CDR2: SGDLS and YYNGEE. V lost 0 bases and J lost 9, with 14 bases in between. The CDR3 is made up of 14 amino acids. DNA of the CDR3: TGTGCCAGCAGCGTAGGAGGGTACGGTAAGACGCAGTATTTT. Its protein product is CASSVGGYGKTQYF.

The rearrangement uses TRBV29-1 and TRBJ2-1, with TRBD1 identical over 7 bases. Germline trimming cut 5 bases from V and 4 bases from J; bases unmatched to any gene: 11. The CDR3 runs to 15 residues. Germline V lookup: CDR1 SQVTM, CDR2 ANQGSEA. The CDR3 loop reads CSVPREGTAYNEQFF. DNA of the CDR3: TGCAGCGTTCCTCGGGAAGGGACAGCGTACAATGAGCAGTTCTTC.

This sequence joins TRBV5-1 and TRBJ1-4, with D maybe TRBD1 (6 bases). The ends were cut back, 6 bases at V and 5 bases at J, with 11 bases in the middle. There are 13 residues in the CDR3. Germline V lookup: CDR1 SGHRS, CDR2 YFSETQ. CDR3 sequence (DNA): TGCGCCAGCAAAGGGGGGGTAAATGAAAAACTGTTTTTT. As protein: CASKGGVNEKLFF.